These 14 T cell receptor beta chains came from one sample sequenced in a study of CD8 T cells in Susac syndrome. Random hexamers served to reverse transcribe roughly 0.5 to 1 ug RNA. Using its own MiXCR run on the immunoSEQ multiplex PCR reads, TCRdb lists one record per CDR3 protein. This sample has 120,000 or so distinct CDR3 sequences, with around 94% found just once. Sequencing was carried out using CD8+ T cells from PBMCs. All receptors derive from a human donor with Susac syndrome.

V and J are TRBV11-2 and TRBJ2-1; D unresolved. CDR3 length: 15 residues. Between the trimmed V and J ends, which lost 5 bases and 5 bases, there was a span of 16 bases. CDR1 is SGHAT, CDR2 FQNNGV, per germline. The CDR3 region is CASSAWLYPDNEQFF. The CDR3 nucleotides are TGTGCCAGCAGCGCATGGCTCTACCCGGACAATGAGCAGTTCTTC.

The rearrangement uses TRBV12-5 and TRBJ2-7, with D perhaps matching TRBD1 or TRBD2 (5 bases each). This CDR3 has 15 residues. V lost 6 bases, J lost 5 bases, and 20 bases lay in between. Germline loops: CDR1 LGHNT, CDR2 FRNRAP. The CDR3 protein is CASGKPGPTRDEQYF. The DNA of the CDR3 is TGTGCTAGTGGGAAACCGGGACCTACCCGGGACGAGCAGTACTTC.

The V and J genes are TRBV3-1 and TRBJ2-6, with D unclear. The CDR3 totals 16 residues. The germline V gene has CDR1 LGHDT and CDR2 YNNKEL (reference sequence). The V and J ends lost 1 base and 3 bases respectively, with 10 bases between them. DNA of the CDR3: TGTGCCAGCAGCCAAGGCGTAGGTGGTGGGGCCAACGTCCTGACTTTC. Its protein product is CASSQGVGGGANVLTF.

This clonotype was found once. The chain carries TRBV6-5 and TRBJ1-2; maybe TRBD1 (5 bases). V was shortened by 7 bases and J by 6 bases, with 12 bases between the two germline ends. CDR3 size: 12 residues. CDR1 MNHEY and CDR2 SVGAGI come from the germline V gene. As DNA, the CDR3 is TGTGCCAGCACCTCTCGGGGGGATGGCTACACCTTC. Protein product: CASTSRGDGYTF.

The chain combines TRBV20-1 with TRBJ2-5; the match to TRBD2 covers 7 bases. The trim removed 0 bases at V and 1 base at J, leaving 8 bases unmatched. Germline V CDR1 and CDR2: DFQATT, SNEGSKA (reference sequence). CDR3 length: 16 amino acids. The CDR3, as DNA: TGCAGTGCTAGAGACCTCGGGGAGGGTCTCCAAGAGACCCAGTACTTC. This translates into CSARDLGEGLQETQYF.

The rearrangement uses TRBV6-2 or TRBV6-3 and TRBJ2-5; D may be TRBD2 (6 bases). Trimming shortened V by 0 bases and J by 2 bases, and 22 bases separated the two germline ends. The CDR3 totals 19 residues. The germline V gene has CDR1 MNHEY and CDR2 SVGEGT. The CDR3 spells CASSYSRTSSWGRQETQYF. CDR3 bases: TGTGCCAGCAGTTACTCGAGGACTTCTTCGTGGGGGAGGCAAGAGACCCAGTACTTC.

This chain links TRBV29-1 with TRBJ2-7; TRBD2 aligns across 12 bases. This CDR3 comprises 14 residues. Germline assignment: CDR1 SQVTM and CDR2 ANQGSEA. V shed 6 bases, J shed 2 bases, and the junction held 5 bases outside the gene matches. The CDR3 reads CSVDLAGGPYEQYF. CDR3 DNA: TGCAGCGTCGACCTAGCGGGGGGGCCCTACGAGCAGTACTTC.

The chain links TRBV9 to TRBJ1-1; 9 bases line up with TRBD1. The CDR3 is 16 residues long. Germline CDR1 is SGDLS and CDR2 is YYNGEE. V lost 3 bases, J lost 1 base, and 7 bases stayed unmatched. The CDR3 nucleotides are TGTGCCAGCAGCGGGAACCGGGACAGGGAGAACACTGAAGCTTTCTTT. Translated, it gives CASSGNRDRENTEAFF.

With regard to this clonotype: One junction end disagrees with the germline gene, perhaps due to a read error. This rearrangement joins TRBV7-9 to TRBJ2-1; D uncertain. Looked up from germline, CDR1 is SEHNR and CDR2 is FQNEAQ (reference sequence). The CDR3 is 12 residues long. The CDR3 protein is CASSLDTQRWIF. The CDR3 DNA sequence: TGTGCCAGCAGCTTAGATACCCAACGTTGGATCTTC.

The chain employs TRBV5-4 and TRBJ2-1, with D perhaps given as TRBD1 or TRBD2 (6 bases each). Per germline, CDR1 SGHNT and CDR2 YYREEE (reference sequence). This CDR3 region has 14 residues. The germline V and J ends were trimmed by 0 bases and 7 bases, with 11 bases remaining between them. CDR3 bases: TGTGCCAGCAGCTTGGTAGGGGGGTTAAATGAGCAGTTCTTC. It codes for CASSLVGGLNEQFF.

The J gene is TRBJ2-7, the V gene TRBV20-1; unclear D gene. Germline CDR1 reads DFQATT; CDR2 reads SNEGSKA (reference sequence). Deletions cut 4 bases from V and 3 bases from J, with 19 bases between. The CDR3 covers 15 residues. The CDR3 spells CSAISPTHLDYEQYF. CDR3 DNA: TGCAGTGCTATATCCCCGACCCACCTCGACTACGAGCAGTACTTC.

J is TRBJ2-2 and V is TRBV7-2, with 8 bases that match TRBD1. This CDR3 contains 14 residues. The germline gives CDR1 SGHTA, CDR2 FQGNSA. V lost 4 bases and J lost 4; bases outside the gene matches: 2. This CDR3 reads CASSSGQGTGELFF. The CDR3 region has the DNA TGTGCCAGCAGCTCCGGACAGGGCACCGGGGAGCTGTTTTTT.

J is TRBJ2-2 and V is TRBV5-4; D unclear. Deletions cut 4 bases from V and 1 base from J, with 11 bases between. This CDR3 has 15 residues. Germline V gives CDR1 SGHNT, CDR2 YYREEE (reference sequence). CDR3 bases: TGTGCCAGCAGCATGACTCTTTTGAACACCGGGGAGCTGTTTTTT. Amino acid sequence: CASSMTLLNTGELFF.

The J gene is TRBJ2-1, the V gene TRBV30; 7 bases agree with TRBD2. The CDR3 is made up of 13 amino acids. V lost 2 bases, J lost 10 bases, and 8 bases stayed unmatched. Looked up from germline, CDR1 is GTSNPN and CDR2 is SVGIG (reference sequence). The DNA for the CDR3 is TGTGCCTGGAGTACGGGGGAGGGCGGGGAGCAGTTCTTC. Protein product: CAWSTGEGGEQFF.